These T cell receptor beta chains were read from a single sample in a study of cytomegalovirus exposure and HLA in healthy donors. TCRdb's copy holds only in-frame clones and misses some; the assay was immunoSEQ multiplex PCR. Of over 95,000 clones listed, around 77% are singletons. Sequencing input: PBMCs. The receptor set was obtained from a man between 40 and 49 years old in good health and CMV-seropositive. Each CDR3 is given with its conserved first and last residue. The D gene is left open where the match is weak. Size is stated for part of the rows, as once, few or many counts, or as a class when the clone is expanded.

D gene: NA; V gene: TRBV6-1; J gene: TRBJ2-2; clone size: NA; CDR3 DNA: TGTGCCAGCAGGCAGGGAAACACCGGGGAGCTGTTTTTT; CDR3 protein: CASRQGNTGELFF
D gene: TRBD2; V gene: TRBV19; J gene: TRBJ2-1; clone size: NA; CDR3 DNA: TGTGCCAGTAGCGCTAGCGGAGGGAATGAGCAGTTCTTC; CDR3 protein: CASSASGGNEQFF
D gene: TRBD2; V gene: TRBV5-1; J gene: TRBJ2-1; clone size: NA; CDR3 DNA: TGCGCCAGCAGCATAGTTAGCGGGGGGGCCTCCTACAATGAGCAGTTCTTC; CDR3 protein: CASSIVSGGASYNEQFF
D gene: TRBD1; V gene: TRBV6-5; J gene: TRBJ1-2; clone size: NA; CDR3 DNA: TGTGCCAGCACCTCCGACAGGGAGAACTATGGCTACACCTTC; CDR3 protein: CASTSDRENYGYTF
D gene: NA; V gene: TRBV18; J gene: TRBJ1-5; clone size: NA; CDR3 DNA: TGTGCCAGCTCACCAACGATAGGGGCCGATCAGCCCCAGCATTTT; CDR3 protein: CASSPTIGADQPQHF
D gene: TRBD1; V gene: TRBV6-1; J gene: TRBJ2-7; clone size: few; CDR3 DNA: TGTGCCAGCAGTGGAGGGACAGGGACCTACGAGCAGTACTTC; CDR3 protein: CASSGGTGTYEQYF
D gene: TRBD1; V gene: TRBV7-8; J gene: TRBJ2-2; clone size: NA; CDR3 DNA: TGTGCCAGCAGCGCTTACCGGGACAGGAACACCGGGGAGCTGTTTTTT; CDR3 protein: CASSAYRDRNTGELFF
D gene: NA; V gene: TRBV19; J gene: TRBJ2-7; clone size: once; CDR3 DNA: TGTGCCAGTAGTTTCCGACAGGAGTACAGATACGAGCAGTACTTC; CDR3 protein: CASSFRQEYRYEQYF
D gene: NA; V gene: TRBV7-9; J gene: TRBJ2-1; clone size: once; CDR3 DNA: TGTGCCAGCAGCCAAACAGGGTTCGCCTACAATGAGCAGTTCTTC; CDR3 protein: CASSQTGFAYNEQFF
D gene: NA; V gene: TRBV6-6; J gene: TRBJ1-6; clone size: NA; CDR3 DNA: TGTGCCAGCAGCCTACAGAACAGCAATTCACCCCTCCACTTT; CDR3 protein: CASSLQNSNSPLHF
D gene: NA; V gene: TRBV10-3; J gene: TRBJ2-7; clone size: few; CDR3 DNA: TGTGCCACCCTAACAAATACAGGGTCCGACGAGCAGTACTTC; CDR3 protein: CATLTNTGSDEQYF
D gene: TRBD2; V gene: TRBV29-1; J gene: TRBJ2-3; clone size: once; CDR3 DNA: TGCAGCGGTCTCACTAGCGAGGATACGCAGTATTTT; CDR3 protein: CSGLTSEDTQYF
D gene: NA; V gene: TRBV6-5; J gene: TRBJ1-5; clone size: NA; CDR3 DNA: TGTGCCAGCAGGGGCATACAGGACAATCAGCCCCAGCATTTT; CDR3 protein: CASRGIQDNQPQHF
D gene: NA; V gene: TRBV12-5; J gene: TRBJ2-3; clone size: NA; CDR3 DNA: TGTGCTAGTGGTTCTGGAGAAGTTACAGGTCAGGTTAATACGCAGTATTTT; CDR3 protein: CASGSGEVTGQVNTQYF
D gene: NA; V gene: TRBV5-1; J gene: TRBJ1-1; clone size: NA; CDR3 DNA: TGCGCCAGCACCCCAGGAGGGGTAAACACTGAAGCTTTCTTT; CDR3 protein: CASTPGGVNTEAFF
D gene: NA; V gene: TRBV19; J gene: TRBJ1-1; clone size: NA; CDR3 DNA: TGTGCCAGTAGCGCCGGGACTATGAACACTGAAGCTTTCTTT; CDR3 protein: CASSAGTMNTEAFF
D gene: NA; V gene: TRBV28; J gene: TRBJ2-3; clone size: NA; CDR3 DNA: TGTGCCAGCAACGGCCTAGCAGATACGCAGTATTTT; CDR3 protein: CASNGLADTQYF
D gene: TRBD1; V gene: TRBV5-1; J gene: TRBJ2-4; clone size: NA; CDR3 DNA: TGCGCCAGCAGCTCGGGACAGGGCTCCAAAAACATTCAGTACTTC; CDR3 protein: CASSSGQGSKNIQYF
D gene: NA; V gene: TRBV4-1; J gene: TRBJ2-5; clone size: NA; CDR3 DNA: TGCGCCAGCAGCGCGTGGCGAGGGGAGACCCAGTACTTC; CDR3 protein: CASSAWRGETQYF
D gene: NA; V gene: TRBV30; J gene: TRBJ2-5; clone size: few; CDR3 DNA: TGTGCCTGGAAGCGCCCAGAGCTCGAGACCCAGTACTTC; CDR3 protein: CAWKRPELETQYF
D gene: TRBD2; V gene: TRBV7-2; J gene: TRBJ2-1; clone size: NA; CDR3 DNA: TGTGCCAGCAGCTTAGCGGGAGGGAGCGGGGGTAGTGAGCAGTTCTTC; CDR3 protein: CASSLAGGSGGSEQFF
D gene: NA; V gene: TRBV2; J gene: TRBJ1-5; clone size: NA; CDR3 DNA: TGTGCCAGCAGCACGCGGGGCAATCAGCCCCAGCATTTT; CDR3 protein: CASSTRGNQPQHF
D gene: NA; V gene: TRBV7-3; J gene: TRBJ1-2; clone size: NA; CDR3 DNA: TGTGCCAGCAGTCGCCTCCCCGGGGAAAACTATGGCTACACCTTC; CDR3 protein: CASSRLPGENYGYTF
D gene: NA; V gene: TRBV7-2; J gene: TRBJ2-2; clone size: NA; CDR3 DNA: TGTGCCAGCAGCTTAGGGCAGGTGAACACCGGGGAGCTGTTTTTT; CDR3 protein: CASSLGQVNTGELFF
D gene: NA; V gene: TRBV7-2; J gene: TRBJ2-7; clone size: NA; CDR3 DNA: TGTGCCAGCAGCCCGAACCGGGGGTTCGAGCAGTACTTC; CDR3 protein: CASSPNRGFEQYF
D gene: NA; V gene: TRBV18; J gene: TRBJ2-5; clone size: NA; CDR3 DNA: TGTGCCAGCTCACCCCCAGCGGGCCGGGAGACCCAGTACTTC; CDR3 protein: CASSPPAGRETQYF
D gene: NA; V gene: TRBV9; J gene: TRBJ2-1; clone size: NA; CDR3 DNA: TGTGCCAGCAGCAACGGGGGTTACAATGAGCAGTTCTTC; CDR3 protein: CASSNGGYNEQFF
D gene: TRBD1; V gene: TRBV4-3; J gene: TRBJ2-7; clone size: NA; CDR3 DNA: TGCGCCAGCAGCCAAGATCCGGGACAGGCCGACGAGCAGTACTTC; CDR3 protein: CASSQDPGQADEQYF
D gene: NA; V gene: TRBV5-6; J gene: TRBJ1-1; clone size: once; CDR3 DNA: TGTGCCAGCAGCTTAAGCGGGCGTTGGGGCATGAACACTGAAGCTTTCTTT; CDR3 protein: CASSLSGRWGMNTEAFF
D gene: TRBD1; V gene: TRBV9; J gene: TRBJ1-2; clone size: NA; CDR3 DNA: TGTGCCAGCAGCTTTTCCGTGGACAGGGCATATGGCTACACCTTC; CDR3 protein: CASSFSVDRAYGYTF
D gene: NA; V gene: TRBV7-3; J gene: TRBJ1-2; clone size: few; CDR3 DNA: TGTGCCAGCAGCGGAGAGGGCCCACTACGAATAAGGGGCTACACCTTC; CDR3 protein: CASSGEGPLRIRGYTF
D gene: TRBD2; V gene: TRBV4-2; J gene: TRBJ2-1; clone size: NA; CDR3 DNA: TGTGCCAGCAGCCGGACTAGCACCCCCGGCAATGAGCAGTTCTTC; CDR3 protein: CASSRTSTPGNEQFF
D gene: TRBD2; V gene: TRBV27; J gene: TRBJ2-7; clone size: NA; CDR3 DNA: TGTGCCAGCAGTTTACGGGGCGGGGGGGGACCCTCCTACGAGCAGTACTTC; CDR3 protein: CASSLRGGGGPSYEQYF
D gene: NA; V gene: TRBV18; J gene: TRBJ1-6; clone size: once; CDR3 DNA: TGTGCCAGCTCACCACTGGAGGGTCTAAGGAGTCCCCTCCACTTT; CDR3 protein: CASSPLEGLRSPLHF
D gene: NA; V gene: TRBV13; J gene: TRBJ1-1; clone size: NA; CDR3 DNA: TGTGCCAGCAGCTTAGTCCAGGGTTACGAAGTTTTCTTT; CDR3 protein: CASSLVQGYEVFF
D gene: NA; V gene: TRBV7-9; J gene: TRBJ2-7; clone size: once; CDR3 DNA: TGTGCCAGCACCAGCCGGGGGAGGTCCTACGAGCAGTACTTC; CDR3 protein: CASTSRGRSYEQYF
D gene: NA; V gene: TRBV6-5; J gene: TRBJ1-2; clone size: NA; CDR3 DNA: TGTGCCAGCAGCTCATACGGACAGACTGGCTACACCTTC; CDR3 protein: CASSSYGQTGYTF
D gene: TRBD1; V gene: TRBV19; J gene: TRBJ2-7; clone size: NA; CDR3 DNA: TGTGCCAGTAGTATTACAGGGGACGAAACTGGGCAGTACTTC; CDR3 protein: CASSITGDETGQYF
D gene: NA; V gene: TRBV6-5; J gene: TRBJ2-1; clone size: NA; CDR3 DNA: TGTGCCAGCAGTTACTCCCAGGGCAATGAGCAGTTCTTC; CDR3 protein: CASSYSQGNEQFF
D gene: TRBD1; V gene: TRBV5-1; J gene: TRBJ2-7; clone size: NA; CDR3 DNA: TGCGCCAGCAGCCTAGTGGCAGGGGGAACCTACGAGCAGTACTTC; CDR3 protein: CASSLVAGGTYEQYF
D gene: TRBD1; V gene: TRBV28; J gene: TRBJ1-1; clone size: NA; CDR3 DNA: TGTGCCAGCTACTACCCGAGGGGACAGGGGGTAGGCACTGAAGCTTTCTTT; CDR3 protein: CASYYPRGQGVGTEAFF
D gene: NA; V gene: TRBV7-9; J gene: TRBJ1-2; clone size: NA; CDR3 DNA: TGTGCCAGCAGCTCAAAAGGGGGGGAGTACTATGGCTACACCTTC; CDR3 protein: CASSSKGGEYYGYTF
D gene: NA; V gene: TRBV28; J gene: TRBJ2-7; clone size: NA; CDR3 DNA: TGTGCCAGCAGTTTAACCCCCCGCGCCTACGAGCAGTACTTC; CDR3 protein: CASSLTPRAYEQYF
D gene: TRBD1; V gene: TRBV5-4; J gene: TRBJ1-2; clone size: once; CDR3 DNA: TGTGCCAGCAGCTTGGCGACAGGGGGCGCGGGGTATGGCTACACCTTC; CDR3 protein: CASSLATGGAGYGYTF
D gene: TRBD1; V gene: TRBV7-3; J gene: TRBJ2-2; clone size: once; CDR3 DNA: TGTGCCAGCAGCTTTAACAGGGGCACCGGGGAGCTGTTTTTT; CDR3 protein: CASSFNRGTGELFF
D gene: TRBD2; V gene: TRBV10-3; J gene: TRBJ2-7; clone size: NA; CDR3 DNA: TGTGCCATCAGTGGGCTGGCGGGGGGGGGCTCCTACGAGCAGTACTTC; CDR3 protein: CAISGLAGGGSYEQYF
D gene: NA; V gene: TRBV6-1; J gene: TRBJ2-3; clone size: NA; CDR3 DNA: TGTGCCAGCAGCAGCCTGAGCGCAGATACGCAGTATTTT; CDR3 protein: CASSSLSADTQYF
D gene: NA; V gene: TRBV21-1; J gene: TRBJ1-1; clone size: once; CDR3 DNA: TGTGCCACCTCTGTAGAAGCTTTCTTT; CDR3 protein: CATSVEAFF
D gene: TRBD2; V gene: TRBV5-1; J gene: TRBJ2-3; clone size: few; CDR3 DNA: TGCGCCAGCAGCCAAAGGACTAGCGGGGGGCTTAACAACACGCAGTATTTT; CDR3 protein: CASSQRTSGGLNNTQYF
D gene: NA; V gene: TRBV27; J gene: TRBJ1-5; clone size: NA; CDR3 DNA: TGTGCCAGCAGTTTAAGAGAGAGCAATCAGCCCCAGCATTTT; CDR3 protein: CASSLRESNQPQHF
D gene: NA; V gene: TRBV30; J gene: TRBJ1-1; clone size: NA; CDR3 DNA: TGTGCCTGGAGGAAAAACCGGGACATACATTTTGGGCACACTGAAGCTTTCTTT; CDR3 protein: CAWRKNRDIHFGHTEAFF
D gene: NA; V gene: TRBV14; J gene: TRBJ1-5; clone size: few; CDR3 DNA: TGTGCCAGCAGCCCCTCTAGCAATCAGCCCCAGCATTTT; CDR3 protein: CASSPSSNQPQHF
D gene: TRBD1; V gene: TRBV4-3; J gene: TRBJ2-1; clone size: NA; CDR3 DNA: TGCGCCAGCAGCCTGACAGGGGCATATGAGCAGTTCTTC; CDR3 protein: CASSLTGAYEQFF
D gene: TRBD1; V gene: TRBV18; J gene: TRBJ1-6; clone size: NA; CDR3 DNA: TGTGCCAGCTCAACCCGACAGGGGAATTCACCCCTCCACTTT; CDR3 protein: CASSTRQGNSPLHF
D gene: NA; V gene: TRBV28; J gene: TRBJ2-7; clone size: NA; CDR3 DNA: TGTGCCAGCAGTTCTCACTTTGGGGGGGCGGACTACGAGCAGTACTTC; CDR3 protein: CASSSHFGGADYEQYF